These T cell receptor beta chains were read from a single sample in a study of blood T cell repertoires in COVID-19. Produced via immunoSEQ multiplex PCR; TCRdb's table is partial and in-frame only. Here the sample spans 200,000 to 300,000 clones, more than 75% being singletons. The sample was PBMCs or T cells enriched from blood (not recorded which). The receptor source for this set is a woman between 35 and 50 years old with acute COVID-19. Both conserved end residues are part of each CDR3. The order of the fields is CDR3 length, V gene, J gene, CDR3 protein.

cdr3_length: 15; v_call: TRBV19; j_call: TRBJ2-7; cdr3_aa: CASSGRGSGSYEQYF
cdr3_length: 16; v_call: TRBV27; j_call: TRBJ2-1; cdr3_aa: CASMLVGRLEYNEQFF
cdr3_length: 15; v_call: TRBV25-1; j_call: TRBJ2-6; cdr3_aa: CASSEYRLGANVLTF
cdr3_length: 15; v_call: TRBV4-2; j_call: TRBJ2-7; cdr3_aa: CASSRGLAGTNEQYF
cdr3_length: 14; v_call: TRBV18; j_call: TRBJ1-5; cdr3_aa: CASSTQESNQPQHF
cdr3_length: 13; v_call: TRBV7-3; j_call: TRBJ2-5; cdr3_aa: CASSLGDQETQYF
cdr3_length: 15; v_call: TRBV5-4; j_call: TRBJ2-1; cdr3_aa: CASSLGGGRVNEQFF
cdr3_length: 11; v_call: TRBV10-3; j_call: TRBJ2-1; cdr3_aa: CAISAGNEQFF
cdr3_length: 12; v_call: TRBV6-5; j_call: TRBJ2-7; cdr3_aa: CASKTKPYEQYF
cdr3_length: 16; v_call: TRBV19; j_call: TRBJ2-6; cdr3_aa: CASSDREFSGANVLTF
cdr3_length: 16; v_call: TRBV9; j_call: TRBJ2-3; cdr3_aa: CASSITGSMVTDTQYF
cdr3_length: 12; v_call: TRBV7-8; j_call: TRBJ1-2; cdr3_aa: CASSREQRGYTF
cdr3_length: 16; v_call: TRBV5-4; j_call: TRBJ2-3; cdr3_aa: CASSLGSIADTDTQYF
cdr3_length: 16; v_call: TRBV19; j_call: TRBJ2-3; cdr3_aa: CASSKRTSGGSDTQYF
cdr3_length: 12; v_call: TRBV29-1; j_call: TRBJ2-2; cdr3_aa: CSAGTSTGELFF
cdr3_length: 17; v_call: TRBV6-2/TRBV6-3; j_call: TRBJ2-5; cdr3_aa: CASSYSHELRYQETQYF
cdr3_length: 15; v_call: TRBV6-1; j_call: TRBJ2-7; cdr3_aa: CASSETSGSSYEQYF
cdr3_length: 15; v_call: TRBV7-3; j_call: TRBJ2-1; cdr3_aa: CASSLAGDRSDEQFF
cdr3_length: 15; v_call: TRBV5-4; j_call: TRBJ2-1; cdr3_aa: CASSLVGQGNNEQFF
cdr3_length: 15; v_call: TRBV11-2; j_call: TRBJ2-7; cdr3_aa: CASSLSQAYSYEQYF
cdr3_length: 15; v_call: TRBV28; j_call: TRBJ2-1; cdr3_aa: CASSLTSADYNEQFF
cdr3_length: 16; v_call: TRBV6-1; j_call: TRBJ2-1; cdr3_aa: CASSEGWREGRNEQFF
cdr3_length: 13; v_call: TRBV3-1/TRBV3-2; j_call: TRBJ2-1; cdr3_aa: CASSLGTFDEQFF
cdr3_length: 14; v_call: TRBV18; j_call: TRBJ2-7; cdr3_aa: CASSPPSQHYEQYF
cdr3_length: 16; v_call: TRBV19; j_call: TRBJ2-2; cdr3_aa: CASSIPGGRSTGELFF
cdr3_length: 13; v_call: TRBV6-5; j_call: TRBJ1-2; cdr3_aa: CASRGPGHLGYTF
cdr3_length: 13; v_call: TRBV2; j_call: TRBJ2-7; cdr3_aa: CASSSTASYEQYF
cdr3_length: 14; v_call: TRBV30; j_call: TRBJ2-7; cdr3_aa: CAWSARPETYEQYF